A few counts support the clone carrying this T cell receptor (beta chain). Germline-derived CDR1 and CDR2 are GTSNPN and SVGIG (reference sequence). The CDR3 has 18 amino acids. J was trimmed by 0 bases and V by 0 bases; bases with no gene match: 12. The sample is drawn from a study of blood T cell repertoires in COVID-19. TCRdb keeps only in-frame clones here, not all; method: immunoSEQ multiplex PCR. The data contain 150,000 to 160,000 clones, 75% to 85% of them singletons. The material sequenced was peripheral blood. The origin of this receptor is a woman in her fifties or sixties with COVID-19, enrolled during active disease. The chain recombines TRBV30 with TRBJ1-2; 8 positions match TRBD1. The CDR3 sequence: CAWSVRSGTGGANYGYTF. The DNA for the CDR3 is TGTGCCTGGAGTGTAAGGTCGGGCACAGGGGGAGCTAACTATGGCTACACCTTC.